The 18 T cell receptor beta chains listed next were all sequenced from one sample in a study of OX40 agonist ivuxolimab in advanced cancers. Only in-frame clones appear in the TCRdb table, and some are missing; sequencing was by immunoSEQ multiplex PCR. The sample has about 74,000 clones, around nine tenths seen once. The sample in question was CD4+ or CD8+ T cells sorted from blood, obtained in a trial of the OX40 agonist ivuxolimab. The receptors come from an adult with an advanced solid tumor such as melanoma, head and neck, liver or kidney cancer.

The chain employs TRBV11-2 and TRBJ2-2; D is possibly TRBD2 (5 bases). Germline lookup yields CDR1 SGHAT and CDR2 FQNNGV. The CDR3 consists of 14 residues. V was pared by 3 bases and J by 4 bases, with 9 bases between. CDR3: CASSFGGGTGELFF. The CDR3, as DNA: TGTGCCAGCAGCTTCGGCGGAGGCACCGGGGAGCTGTTTTTT.

On this clone: An end of the junction does not agree with germline; a read error may underlie this. This chain connects TRBV5-4 to TRBJ1-1; possible D gene TRBD1, 6 bases. CDR1 is SGHNT, CDR2 YYREEE, per germline (reference sequence). The CDR3 loop spans 14 amino acids. CDR3 region: CASSRGEAKSEALF. The CDR3 DNA is TGTGCCAGCAGCAGGGGGGAGGCGAAGTCTGAAGCTCTCTTT. The variable domain in full, completed from reference TRBV5-4 and TRBJ1-1, reads ETGVTQSPTHLIKTRGQQVTLRCSSQSGHNTVSWYQQALGQGPQFIFQYYREEENGRGNFPPRFSGLQFPNYSSELNVNALELDDSALYLCASSRGEAKSEALFGQGTRLTVV.

This chain connects TRBV10-3 to TRBJ2-7; no definite D call. The length of the CDR3 is 13 residues. V gave up 5 bases and J gave up 5 bases, with 13 bases separating them. Germline loops: CDR1 ENHRY, CDR2 SYGVKD. In DNA, the CDR3 is TGTGCCATCAGTTCCCGAGACCGACACGAGCAGTACTTC. Translation: CAISSRDRHEQYF.

CDR3 sequence (DNA): TGTGCCAGCAGCTTACCCCCTCCTAGGGGGTTCGAGCAGTTCTTC. Translation gives CASSLPPPRGFEQFF. The chain is built from TRBV7-2 and TRBJ2-1; a possible D gene is TRBD1 (6 bases). Trimming removed 2 bases from V and 10 bases from J, with 18 bases in between. Germline values: CDR1 SGHTA, CDR2 FQGNSA. The CDR3 runs 15 residues.

V is TRBV7-3 and J is TRBJ2-7, with D possibly TRBD2 on 7 matching bases. CDR3 length: 15 residues. V lost 4 bases, J lost 3 bases, and 16 bases lay in between. In germline, CDR1 is SGHTA, CDR2 FQGTGA. In nucleotides, the CDR3 is TGTGCCAGCAGCTCGGTCGGCGGGGGCGGCTACGAGCAGTACTTC. Its protein product is CASSSVGGGGYEQYF.

The chain combines TRBV5-1 with TRBJ2-1, with a weak D call TRBD1 (5 bases). V was pared by 1 base and J by 8 bases, with 19 bases between. CDR3 size: 16 residues. Germline lookup yields CDR1 SGHRS and CDR2 YFSETQ. The CDR3 coding sequence is TGCGCCAGCAGCTTGAGTCCCCCTGGGGCGCGAGATGAGCAGTTCTTC. This sequence encodes CASSLSPPGARDEQFF.

The rearrangement uses TRBV29-1 and TRBJ2-6; D is perhaps TRBD2 (5 bases). Trimming cost V 6 bases and J 0 bases, with 6 bases left between them. The germline gives CDR1 SQVTM, CDR2 ANQGSEA. The CDR3 is made up of 13 amino acids. The CDR3 bases are TGCAGCGTGGAGGCCTCTGGGGCCAACGTCCTGACTTTC. Its protein product is CSVEASGANVLTF.

The chain couples TRBV7-2 to TRBJ2-4, with a weak D call TRBD2 (5 bases). V was cut by 0 bases and J by 1 base, with 10 bases left in between. The germline gives CDR1 SGHTA, CDR2 FQGNSA. The CDR3 has 16 residues. The CDR3: CASSLALLEAKNIQYF. Here the CDR3 DNA reads TGTGCCAGCAGCTTAGCTCTACTAGAGGCCAAAAACATTCAGTACTTC.

The rearrangement joins TRBV15 to TRBJ2-3, with D hard to call. The CDR3 is 15 residues long. The germline V and J ends were trimmed by 0 bases and 2 bases, with 9 bases remaining between them. Germline-derived CDR1 and CDR2 are LNHNV and YYDKDF (reference sequence). Written as DNA, the CDR3 is TGTGCCACCAGCAGAGATGTGCAGTACACAGATACGCAGTATTTT. Protein product: CATSRDVQYTDTQYF.

This rearrangement joins TRBV4-3 to TRBJ2-3; D uncertain. The CDR3 is 15 amino acids. Germline-derived CDR1 and CDR2 are LGHNA and YSLEER. V lost 0 bases and J 2 bases, leaving 9 bases between the germline ends. The CDR3 sequence is CASSQDASLTDTQYF. The CDR3 coding sequence is TGCGCCAGCAGCCAAGATGCCAGCCTCACAGATACGCAGTATTTT.

The V call is TRBV7-8, the J call TRBJ2-7; 7 nucleotides align to TRBD1. Per the germline V gene, CDR1 is SGHVS and CDR2 is FQNEAQ. The CDR3 spans 14 residues. J gave up 6 bases and V 4 bases, and 9 bases lay outside the gene matches. The CDR3 sequence is CASSWGQQEIEQYF. The CDR3 coding sequence is TGTGCCAGCAGCTGGGGACAGCAAGAAATCGAGCAGTACTTC.

V is TRBV18 and J is TRBJ2-1; 9 positions match TRBD1. This CDR3 is 14 amino acids long. Germline V gene lookup returns CDR1 KGHSH and CDR2 LQKENI. V was pared by 2 bases and J by 9 bases, with 5 bases of the junction left unmatched. The CDR3 region is CASSPTTGGREQFF. In nucleotides, the CDR3 is TGTGCCAGCTCACCAACGACAGGGGGTCGTGAGCAGTTCTTC.

V gene TRBV11-2 combines with J gene TRBJ2-1, with D possibly being TRBD2 (6 bases). CDR1 and CDR2 (germline): SGHAT, FQNNGV. V lost 6 bases and J lost 7, with 19 bases in between. The CDR3 is 15 amino acids. CDR3 sequence (DNA): TGTGCCAGCAGTTTAATGGTCGGGGGTCGTAATGAGCAGTTCTTC. Translation gives CASSLMVGGRNEQFF.

V usage is TRBV28 and J usage is TRBJ1-2; 8 bases line up with TRBD1. Germline trimming cut 2 bases from V and 3 bases from J; bases unmatched to any gene: 11. The CDR3 has 17 residues. Germline loops: CDR1 MDHEN, CDR2 SYDVKM. The CDR3 sequence is CASSLDLQGAQDYGYTF. CDR3 nucleotide sequence: TGTGCCAGCAGTTTAGACCTTCAGGGGGCGCAAGACTATGGCTACACCTTC.

V usage is TRBV11-2 and J usage is TRBJ1-1; D unclear. The germline gives CDR1 SGHAT, CDR2 FQNNGV. This CDR3 has 14 residues. Trimming left V 5 bases short and J 2 bases short, with 12 bases between. In DNA, the CDR3 is TGTGCCAGCAGCCCAGTCGTAGCTAACACTGAAGCTTTCTTT. Protein sequence: CASSPVVANTEAFF.

J is TRBJ1-2 and V is TRBV19; perhaps TRBD1 as D (6 bases). Germline lookup yields CDR1 LNHDA and CDR2 SQIVND (reference sequence). This CDR3 comprises 13 residues. V was pared by 8 bases and J by 5 bases, with 15 bases between. The CDR3 loop reads CASAEQGLYGYTF. Here the CDR3 DNA reads TGTGCCAGTGCCGAACAGGGTTTGTATGGCTACACCTTC. Full variable domain (rest looked up from reference TRBV19 and TRBJ1-2): DGGITQSPKYLFRKEGQNVTLSCEQNLNHDAMYWYRQDPGQGLRLIYYSQIVNDFQKGDIAEGYSVSREKKESFPLTVTSAQKNPTAFYLCASAEQGLYGYTFGSGTRLTVV.

This chain joins TRBV6-5 and TRBJ1-1; tentatively, D is TRBD1 (6 bases). CDR3 length equals 14 residues. Trimming stripped 4 bases from V and 4 bases from J, with 13 bases between. The germline CDR1 and CDR2 sequences are MNHEY and SVGAGI. CDR3 protein: CASSLGHKSTEAFF. CDR3 coding DNA: TGTGCCAGCAGTTTGGGACACAAGAGCACTGAAGCTTTCTTT.

This chain connects TRBV28 to TRBJ2-7; no definite D call. The germline V gene encodes CDR1 MDHEN and CDR2 SYDVKM. The CDR3 contains 15 residues. Deletions cut 6 bases from V and 5 bases from J, with 20 bases between. The chain's CDR3 is CASSTRVLYADEQYF. CDR3 coding DNA: TGTGCCAGCAGCACAAGGGTACTTTACGCGGACGAGCAGTACTTC.